This T cell receptor beta chain was sequenced for a study of OX40 agonist ivuxolimab in advanced cancers. Losses at the gene ends were 0 bases for V and 10 bases for J; bases not matched to a gene: 5. CDR3 size: 15 residues. CDR1 is LNHNV, CDR2 YYDKDF, per germline (reference sequence). Profiled with immunoSEQ multiplex PCR; TCRdb holds only in-frame clones, not every one. The sample shows under 45,000 clones, over 80% of them seen only once. The chain joins TRBV15 to TRBJ1-4, with 10 bases matching TRBD1. This material consisted of CD4+ or CD8+ T cells sorted from blood, taken in a trial of the OX40 agonist ivuxolimab. The receptor was derived from an adult with an advanced solid tumor such as melanoma, head and neck, liver or kidney cancer. The CDR3 is CATSRDDRGQVKLFF. The CDR3 DNA reads as TGTGCCACCAGCAGAGATGACAGGGGGCAGGTAAAACTGTTTTTT.